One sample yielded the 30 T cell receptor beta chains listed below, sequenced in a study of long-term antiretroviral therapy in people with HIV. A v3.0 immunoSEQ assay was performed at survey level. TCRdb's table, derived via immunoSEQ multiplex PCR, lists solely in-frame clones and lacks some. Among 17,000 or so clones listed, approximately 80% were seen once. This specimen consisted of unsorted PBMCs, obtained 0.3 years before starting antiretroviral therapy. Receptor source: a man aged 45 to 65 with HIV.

The DNA for the CDR3 is TGTGCCAGCAGCTTGCAGGGACAAGCTTTCTTT. Residues: CASSLQGQAFF. This rearrangement joins TRBV7-2 to TRBJ1-1, with D perhaps matching TRBD1 (5 bases). The V end lost 3 bases, the J end lost 9 bases, and 8 bases lay between the germline ends. Germline values: CDR1 SGHTA, CDR2 FQGNSA. This CDR3 contains 11 residues.

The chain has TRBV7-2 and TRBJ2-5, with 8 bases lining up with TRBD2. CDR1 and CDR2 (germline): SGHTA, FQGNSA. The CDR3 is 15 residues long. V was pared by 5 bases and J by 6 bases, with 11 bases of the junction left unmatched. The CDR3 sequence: CASSDQIAGRKTQYF. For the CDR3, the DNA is TGTGCCAGCAGCGACCAAATAGCGGGACGTAAGACCCAGTACTTC.

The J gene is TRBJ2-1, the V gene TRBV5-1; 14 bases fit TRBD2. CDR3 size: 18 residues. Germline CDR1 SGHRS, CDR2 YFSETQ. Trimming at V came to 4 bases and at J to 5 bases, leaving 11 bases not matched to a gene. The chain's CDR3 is CASSLTPGLAGAHNEQFF. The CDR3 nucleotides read TGCGCCAGCAGCCTAACCCCGGGACTAGCGGGAGCGCACAATGAGCAGTTCTTC. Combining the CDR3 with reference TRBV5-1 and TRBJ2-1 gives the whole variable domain KAGVTQTPRYLIKTRGQQVTLSCSPISGHRSVSWYQQTPGQGLQFLFEYFSETQRNKGNFPGRFSGRQFSNSRSEMNVSTLELGDSALYLCASSLTPGLAGAHNEQFFGPGTRLTVL.

The CDR3 DNA follows: TGTGCCAGCAGCTTAAGAGGGTTCCTGACTTTC. Residues: CASSLRGFLTF. The rearrangement uses TRBV11-2 and TRBJ2-6; possible D gene TRBD2, 5 bases. Germline CDR1 reads SGHAT; CDR2 reads FQNNGV. The CDR3 extends over 11 amino acids. The V gene lost 2 bases and the J gene lost 14 bases, with 7 bases spanning the gap.

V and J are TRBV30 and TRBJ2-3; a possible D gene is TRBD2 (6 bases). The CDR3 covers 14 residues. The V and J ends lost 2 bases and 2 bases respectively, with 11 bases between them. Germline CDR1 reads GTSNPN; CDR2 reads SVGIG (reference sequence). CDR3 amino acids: CAWSLGLLTDTQYF. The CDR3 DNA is TGTGCCTGGAGTCTAGGACTACTCACAGATACGCAGTATTTT. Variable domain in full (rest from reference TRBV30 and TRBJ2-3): SQTIHQWPATLVQPVGSPLSLECTVEGTSNPNLYWYRQAAGRGLQLLFYSVGIGQISSEVPQNLSASRPQDRQFILSSKKLLLSDSGFYLCAWSLGLLTDTQYFGPGTRLTVL.

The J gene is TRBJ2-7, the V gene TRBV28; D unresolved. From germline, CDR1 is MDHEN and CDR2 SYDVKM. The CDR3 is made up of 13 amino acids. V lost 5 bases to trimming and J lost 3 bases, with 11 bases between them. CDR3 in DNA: TGTGCCAGCAGTCAACCGGCCAACTACGAGCAGTACTTC. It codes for CASSQPANYEQYF.

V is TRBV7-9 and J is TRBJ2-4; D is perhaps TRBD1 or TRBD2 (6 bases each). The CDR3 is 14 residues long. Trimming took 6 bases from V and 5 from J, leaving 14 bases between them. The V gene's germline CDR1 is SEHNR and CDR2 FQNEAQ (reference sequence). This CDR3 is CASREDSGQNIQYF. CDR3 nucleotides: TGTGCCAGCAGGGAGGACAGCGGGCAAAACATTCAGTACTTC.

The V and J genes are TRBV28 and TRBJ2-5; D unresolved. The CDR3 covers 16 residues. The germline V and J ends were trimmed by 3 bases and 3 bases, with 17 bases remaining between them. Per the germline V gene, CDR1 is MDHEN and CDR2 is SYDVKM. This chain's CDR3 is CASSLVGRSGEETQYF. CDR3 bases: TGTGCCAGCAGTTTGGTCGGGCGGAGTGGGGAAGAGACCCAGTACTTC.

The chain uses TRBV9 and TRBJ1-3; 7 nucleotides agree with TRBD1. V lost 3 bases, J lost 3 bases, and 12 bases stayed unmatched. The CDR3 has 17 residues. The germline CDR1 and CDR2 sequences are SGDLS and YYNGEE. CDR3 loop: CASSGTTGDSGGNTIYF. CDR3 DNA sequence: TGTGCCAGCAGCGGAACTACAGGGGACTCTGGTGGAAACACCATATATTTT. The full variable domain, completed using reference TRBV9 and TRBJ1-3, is DSGVTQTPKHLITATGQRVTLRCSPRSGDLSVYWYQQSLDQGLQFLIQYYNGEERAKGNILERFSAQQFPDLHSELNLSSLELGDSALYFCASSGTTGDSGGNTIYFGEGSWLTVV.

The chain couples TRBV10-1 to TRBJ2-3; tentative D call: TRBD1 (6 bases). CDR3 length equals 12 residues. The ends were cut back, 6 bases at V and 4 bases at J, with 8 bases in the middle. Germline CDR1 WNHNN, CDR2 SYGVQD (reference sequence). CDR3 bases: TGCGCCAGCAGCCCAGGGGCAGATACGCAGTATTTT. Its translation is CASSPGADTQYF.

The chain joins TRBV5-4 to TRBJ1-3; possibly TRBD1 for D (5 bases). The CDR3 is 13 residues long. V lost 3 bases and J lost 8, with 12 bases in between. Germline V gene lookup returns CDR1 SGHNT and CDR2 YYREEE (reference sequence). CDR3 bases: TGTGCCAGCAGCTACGCCGTAGGGGACACCATATATTTT. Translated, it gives CASSYAVGDTIYF.

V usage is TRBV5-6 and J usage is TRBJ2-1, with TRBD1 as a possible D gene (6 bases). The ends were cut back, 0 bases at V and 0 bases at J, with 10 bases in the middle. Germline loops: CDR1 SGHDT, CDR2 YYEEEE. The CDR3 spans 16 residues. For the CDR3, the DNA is TGTGCCAGCAGCTTGGCCAGGGGTAGCTCCTACAATGAGCAGTTCTTC. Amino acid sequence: CASSLARGSSYNEQFF.

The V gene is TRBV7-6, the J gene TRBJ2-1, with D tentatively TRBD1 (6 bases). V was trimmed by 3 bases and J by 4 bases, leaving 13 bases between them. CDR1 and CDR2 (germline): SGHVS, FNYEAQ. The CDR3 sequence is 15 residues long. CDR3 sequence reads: CASSFGRTAYNEQFF. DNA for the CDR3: TGTGCCAGCAGCTTTGGCAGGACAGCATACAATGAGCAGTTCTTC.

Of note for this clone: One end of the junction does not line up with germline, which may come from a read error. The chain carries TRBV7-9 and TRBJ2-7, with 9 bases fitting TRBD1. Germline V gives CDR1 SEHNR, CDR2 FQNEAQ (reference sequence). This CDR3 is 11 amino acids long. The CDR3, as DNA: TGTGCCAGCAGCTGGGGACAGGGTCCTCGCTTC. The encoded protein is CASSWGQGPRF.

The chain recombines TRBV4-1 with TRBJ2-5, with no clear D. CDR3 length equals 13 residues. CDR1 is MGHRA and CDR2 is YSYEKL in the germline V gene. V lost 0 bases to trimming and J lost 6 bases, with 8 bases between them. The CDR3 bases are TGCGCCAGCAGCCAAGAAGTAGGGAAGACCCAGTACTTC. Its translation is CASSQEVGKTQYF.

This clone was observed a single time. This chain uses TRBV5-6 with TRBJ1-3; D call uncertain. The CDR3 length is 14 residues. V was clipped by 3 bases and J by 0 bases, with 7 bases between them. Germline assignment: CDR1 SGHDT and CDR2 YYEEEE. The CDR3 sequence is CASSSPGSGNTIYF. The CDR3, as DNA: TGTGCCAGCAGCTCCCCCGGCTCTGGAAACACCATATATTTT. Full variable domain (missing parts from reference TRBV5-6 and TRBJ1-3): DAGVTQSPTHLIKTRGQQVTLRCSPKSGHDTVSWYQQALGQGPQFIFQYYEEEERQRGNFPDRFSGHQFPNYSSELNVNALLLGDSALYLCASSSPGSGNTIYFGEGSWLTVV.

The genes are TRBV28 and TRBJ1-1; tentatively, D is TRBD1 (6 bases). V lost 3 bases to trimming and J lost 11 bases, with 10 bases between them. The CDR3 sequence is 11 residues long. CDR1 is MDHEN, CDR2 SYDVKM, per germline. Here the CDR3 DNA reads TGTGCCAGCAGTTTGGCAGGGGAGGCTTTCTTT. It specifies CASSLAGEAFF.

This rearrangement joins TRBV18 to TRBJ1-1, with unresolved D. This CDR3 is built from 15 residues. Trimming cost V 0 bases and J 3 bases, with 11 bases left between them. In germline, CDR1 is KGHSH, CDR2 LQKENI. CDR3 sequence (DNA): TGTGCCAGCTCACCACCTGCCGGCATCGACACTGAAGCTTTCTTT. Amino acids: CASSPPAGIDTEAFF.

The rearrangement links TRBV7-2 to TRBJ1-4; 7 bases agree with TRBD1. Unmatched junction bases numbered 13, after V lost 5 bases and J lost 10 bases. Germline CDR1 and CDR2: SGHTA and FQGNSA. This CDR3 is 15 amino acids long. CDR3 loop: CASSGGGTDHGKLFF. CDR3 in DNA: TGTGCCAGCAGCGGGGGTGGGACAGACCACGGAAAACTGTTTTTT.

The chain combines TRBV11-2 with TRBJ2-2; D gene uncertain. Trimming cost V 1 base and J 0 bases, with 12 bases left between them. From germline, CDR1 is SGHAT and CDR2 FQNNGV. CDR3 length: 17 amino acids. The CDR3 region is CASSLGVFVTNTGELFF. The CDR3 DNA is TGTGCCAGCAGCTTAGGGGTGTTCGTCACGAACACCGGGGAGCTGTTTTTT.

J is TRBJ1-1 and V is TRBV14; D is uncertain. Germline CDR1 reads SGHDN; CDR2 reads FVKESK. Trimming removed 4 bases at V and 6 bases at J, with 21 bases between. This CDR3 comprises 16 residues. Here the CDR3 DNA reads TGTGCCAGCAGCCCCTATGGAACGGGGTTTGCCCCTGAAGCTTTCTTT. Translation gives CASSPYGTGFAPEAFF. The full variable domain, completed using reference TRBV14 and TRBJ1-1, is EAGVTQFPSHSVIEKGQTVTLRCDPISGHDNLYWYRRVMGKEIKFLLHFVKESKQDESGMPNNRFLAERTGGTYSTLKVQPAELEDSGVYFCASSPYGTGFAPEAFFGQGTRLTVV.

CDR3 region: CASSLSGGAAGELFF. In DNA, the CDR3 is TGTGCCAGCAGCTTAAGCGGGGGGGCTGCCGGGGAGCTGTTTTTT. The chain employs TRBV7-2 and TRBJ2-2, with 10 nucleotides matching TRBD2. V was pared by 2 bases and J by 6 bases, with 3 bases of the junction left unmatched. Per the germline V gene, CDR1 is SGHTA and CDR2 is FQGNSA. This CDR3 contains 15 residues.

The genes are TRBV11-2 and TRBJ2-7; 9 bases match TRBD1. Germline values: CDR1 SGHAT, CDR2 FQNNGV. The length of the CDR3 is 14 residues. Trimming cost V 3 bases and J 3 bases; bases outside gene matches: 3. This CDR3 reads CASSFRDRDYEQYF. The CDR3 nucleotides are TGTGCCAGCAGCTTCCGGGACAGGGACTACGAGCAGTACTTC.

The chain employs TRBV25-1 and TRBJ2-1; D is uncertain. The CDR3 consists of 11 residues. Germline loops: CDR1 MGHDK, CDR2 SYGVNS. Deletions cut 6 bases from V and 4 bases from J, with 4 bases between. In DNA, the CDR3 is TGTGCCAGCAGCTATTACAATGAGCAGTTCTTC. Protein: CASSYYNEQFF.

The CDR3 DNA sequence: TGTGCCAGCAGTGAATTAGGACAGTTTTCTTACGAGCAGTACTTC. This encodes CASSELGQFSYEQYF. The chain links TRBV6-1 to TRBJ2-7; D is perhaps TRBD1 (6 bases). The CDR3 sequence is 15 residues long. V dropped 2 bases and J dropped 4 bases, with 15 bases sitting between them. Looked up from germline, CDR1 is MNHNS and CDR2 is SASEGT.

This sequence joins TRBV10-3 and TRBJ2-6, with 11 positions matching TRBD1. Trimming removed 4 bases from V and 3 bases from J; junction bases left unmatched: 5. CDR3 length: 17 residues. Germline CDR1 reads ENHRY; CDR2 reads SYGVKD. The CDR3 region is CAISGDRGTGGANVLTF. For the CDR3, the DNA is TGTGCCATCAGTGGGGACAGGGGGACTGGTGGGGCCAACGTCCTGACTTTC.

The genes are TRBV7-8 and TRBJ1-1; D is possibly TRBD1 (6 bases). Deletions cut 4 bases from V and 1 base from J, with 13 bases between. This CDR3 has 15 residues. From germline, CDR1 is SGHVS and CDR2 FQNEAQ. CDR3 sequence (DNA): TGTGCCAGCAGCTCCACGGGACATCAGAACACTGAAGCTTTCTTT. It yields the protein CASSSTGHQNTEAFF.

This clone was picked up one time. As DNA, the CDR3 is TGCGCCAGCAGCCAAGGCTATGGCTACACCTTC. Its translation: CASSQGYGYTF. The rearrangement joins TRBV4-3 to TRBJ1-2; D call uncertain. V dropped 1 base and J dropped 4 bases, with 1 base sitting between them. This CDR3 has 11 amino acids. Germline CDR1 reads LGHNA; CDR2 reads YSLEER.

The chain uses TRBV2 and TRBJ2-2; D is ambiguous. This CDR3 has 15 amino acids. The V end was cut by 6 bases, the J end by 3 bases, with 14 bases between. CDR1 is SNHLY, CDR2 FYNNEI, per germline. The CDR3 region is CASRNVLPHTGELFF. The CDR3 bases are TGTGCCAGCAGAAACGTCCTGCCCCACACCGGGGAGCTGTTTTTT.

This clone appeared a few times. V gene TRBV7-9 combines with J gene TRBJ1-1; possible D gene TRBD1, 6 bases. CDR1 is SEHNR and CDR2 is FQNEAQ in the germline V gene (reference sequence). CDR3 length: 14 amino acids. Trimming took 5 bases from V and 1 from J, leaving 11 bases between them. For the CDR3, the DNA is TGTGCCAGCAGCCCCACAGGGCCGAACACTGAAGCTTTCTTT. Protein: CASSPTGPNTEAFF.